This T cell receptor (beta chain) was captured in a study of shared clonotypes between healthy human individuals. Study outcomes and limitations: Expectations were that clonotype sharing among donors would be affected by sequencing depth.

A remark on this clone: Antigen specificity is unknown.

It was across several immunoSEQ plates that each subset's genomic DNA was evenly split. For unsorted PBMC, roughly 0.3 ug DNA per replicate equaled 25,000 to 30,000 T cell genomes. Original processing methods: Quality scores were absent from the junction-only immunoSEQ sequences, so filtering differed. Clones were read by immunoSEQ multiplex PCR, and TCRdb kept only the in-frame ones, dropping some. The D gene and trimming were derived from the DNA, and the V and J assignments and clone size from that table. This sample has about 490,000 clones; 76% occur once, and the top ten carry 13%. This CDR3 has 12 residues. Germline CDR1 WNHNN, CDR2 SYGVQD (reference sequence). With 7 bases removed from V and 3 bases from J, the gap between germline ends came to 10 bases.

The chain employs TRBV10-1 and TRBJ2-7, with unresolved D. The source material was PBMCs. The sequence was obtained from a woman between 40 and 50 years old in good health. Some clones in this sample may be carry-over from other donors' samples. CDR3 in amino acids: CASTLTGYEQYF. CDR3 coding DNA: TGCGCCAGCACCCTAACGGGCTACGAGCAGTACTTC.